These T cell receptor beta chains were read from a single sample in a study of T cells expressing NK-cell markers. From its re-call of the 5' RACE reads, TCRdb lists each CDR3 protein once, without DNA. The sample table includes 300,000 to 500,000 distinct CDR3 sequences. Material: blood T cells: a sorted CD56 or NKG2C T cell subset, CD4+ or CD8+ T cells, or bulk PBMC T cells (not recorded which). The receptor set was obtained from a woman aged 50 to 60 in good health. Both conserved end residues are part of each CDR3.

j_gene | v_gene | CDR3aa
TRBJ2-2 | TRBV12-3/TRBV12-4 | CASSLVNTDTGELFF
TRBJ2-5 | TRBV4-1 | CASSQGGPAGIGETQYF
TRBJ2-1 | TRBV24-1 | CATSERQPGLAGRMEQFF
TRBJ2-1 | TRBV4-1 | CASSQVSGKIDEQFF
TRBJ1-1 | TRBV24-1 | CATSDSPGNTEAFF
TRBJ2-3 | TRBV5-4 | CASSIGAGGYADTQYF
TRBJ2-5 | TRBV7-9 | CASSDLAGGAETQYF
TRBJ2-2 | TRBV10-3 | CAARSSGELFF
TRBJ1-4 | TRBV12-3/TRBV12-4 | CASSFGQLNEKLFF
TRBJ2-7 | TRBV18 | CASSSGTNYEQYF
TRBJ2-7 | TRBV6-2/TRBV6-3 | CASRVGTVSYEQYF
TRBJ2-5 | TRBV27 | CASSRAGSFGETQYF
TRBJ1-2 | TRBV5-6 | CASIAGQGLYGYTF
TRBJ1-1 | TRBV6-5 | CASSYSLTGLTEAFF
TRBJ2-7 | TRBV2 | CASSEQRSSYEQYF
TRBJ2-3 | TRBV5-1 | CASSSPGQGRYTQYF
TRBJ2-6 | TRBV2 | CASSQTGSKPGANVLTF
TRBJ2-7 | TRBV10-3 | CAISESMGQGREQYF
TRBJ2-6 | TRBV10-3 | CAIRQALSGANVLTF
TRBJ2-5 | TRBV20-1 | CSAPSGVGRAFQETQYF
TRBJ2-2 | TRBV11-2 | CASSLYLPGQGPTGELFF
TRBJ1-2 | TRBV2 | CASRPGTGVHYGYTF
TRBJ2-7 | TRBV4-1 | CASSQDWAGGLDEQYF